The 2 T cell receptor beta chains presented below share a single source sample, sequenced in a study of human T cells and chemical hapten exposure. Time point denoted: patch test 2, 6 weeks after DPC sensitization. Treatment defined: therapeutic diphenylcyclopropenone sensitization with weekly scalp DPC. TCRdb passed the RACE reads through MiXCR, listing each CDR3 protein once. The sample has about 380,000 distinct CDR3 sequences; nearly 6.5% are singletons. Specimen: whole blood, collected in connection with sensitization to the hapten diphenylcyclopropenone (DPC). Receptors originate from a woman aged 18-29 years with alopecia areata. Some clones in this sample may be carry-over from other donors' samples.

This clonotype was counted between two and nine times. The rearrangement links TRBV4-3 to TRBJ2-1, with a tentative D call TRBD2 (5 bases). Germline V gene data show CDR1 as LGHNA and CDR2 as YSLEER. V was shortened by 1 base and J by 7 bases, with 11 bases between the two germline ends. The CDR3 has 14 amino acids. CDR3 DNA: TGCGCCAGCAGCCAAGTCCCGGGGAAGAATGAGCAGTTCTTC. As protein: CASSQVPGKNEQFF.

This clonotype has ten or more counts. This rearrangement joins TRBV7-2 to TRBJ1-2; D is undetermined. V was trimmed by 1 base and J by 0 bases, leaving 9 bases between them. This CDR3 has 15 amino acids. In germline, CDR1 is SGHTA, CDR2 FQGNSA. This CDR3 is CASSLDAGANYGYTF. The CDR3 DNA is TGTGCCAGCAGCTTAGATGCAGGCGCTAACTATGGCTACACCTTC.